These T cell receptor beta chains were read from a single sample in a study of shared clonotypes between healthy human individuals. This table comes from immunoSEQ multiplex PCR, and its TCRdb copy is limited to in-frame clones, with some not included. The table includes about 1 million clones, about 80% detected once. The sample was memory CD4+ T cells from PBMCs. Receptors originate from a man between 18 and 35 years old in good health. Some clones in this sample may be carry-over from other donors' samples. CDR3s include the opening cysteine and the closing phenylalanine or tryptophan. Each record gives: CDR3 protein, V gene, J gene.

cdr3_aa: CASSLSTSGNTGELFF; v_call: TRBV5-1; j_call: TRBJ2-2
cdr3_aa: CASSHTGYGTGFMNTEAFF; v_call: TRBV18; j_call: TRBJ1-1
cdr3_aa: CASSLTDFASDTDTQYF; v_call: TRBV28; j_call: TRBJ2-3
cdr3_aa: CASSPPAAANEQFF; v_call: TRBV18; j_call: TRBJ2-1
cdr3_aa: CASSERDTGELFF; v_call: TRBV6-1; j_call: TRBJ2-2
cdr3_aa: CASSFDGVGYTF; v_call: TRBV5-1; j_call: TRBJ1-2
cdr3_aa: CASSKTVGLYGYTF; v_call: TRBV6-6; j_call: TRBJ1-2
cdr3_aa: CASRGLSGRPGPYEQYF; v_call: TRBV28; j_call: TRBJ2-7
cdr3_aa: CASSPRTGGSLVNTEAFF; v_call: TRBV7-9; j_call: TRBJ1-1
cdr3_aa: CASRRVNNEQFF; v_call: TRBV27; j_call: TRBJ2-1
cdr3_aa: CASRKYQETQYF; v_call: TRBV7-9; j_call: TRBJ2-5
cdr3_aa: CASSLVGGQNTGELFF; v_call: TRBV5-1; j_call: TRBJ2-2
cdr3_aa: CASSERRGLSYEQYF; v_call: TRBV6-1; j_call: TRBJ2-7
cdr3_aa: CATSRDVKNTIYF; v_call: TRBV15; j_call: TRBJ1-3
cdr3_aa: CASSDEIGQNTEAFF; v_call: TRBV2; j_call: TRBJ1-1
cdr3_aa: CASSYSEPQGTEAFF; v_call: TRBV6-6; j_call: TRBJ1-1
cdr3_aa: CASSIRQGINTEAFF; v_call: TRBV5-1; j_call: TRBJ1-1
cdr3_aa: CASKRTGTSTDTQYF; v_call: TRBV19; j_call: TRBJ2-3
cdr3_aa: CASSFAGLAGVYNEQFF; v_call: TRBV5-4; j_call: TRBJ2-1
cdr3_aa: CASSLKWETGELFF; v_call: TRBV28; j_call: TRBJ2-2
cdr3_aa: CASSFRSYRGYTF; v_call: TRBV28; j_call: TRBJ1-2
cdr3_aa: CASSVDRGGYEQYF; v_call: TRBV2; j_call: TRBJ2-7